Listed below are T cell receptor beta chains from one sample, sequenced in a study of response to subunit inactivated influenza vaccine. MiXCR, applied by TCRdb to the RT-PCR reads, yields one record per CDR3 protein. This sample has 650,000 or so distinct CDR3 sequences, with 14% found just once. The material was PBMCs from blood, obtained about 14 days before vaccination. The receptors here all came from a middle-aged man who received an inactivated influenza vaccine. Both conserved end residues are part of each CDR3. The D gene is left open where the match is weak. Only some rows state a clone size, as once, few, many or a class for expanded clones.

D	V	size	J	DNA	CDR3
-	TRBV12-3/TRBV12-4	few	TRBJ1-1	TGTGCCAGCAGTCCCGGAGCGGAGTTGTCCACTGAAGCTTTCTTT	CASSPGAELSTEAFF
TRBD2	TRBV7-9	many	TRBJ2-3	TGTGCCAGCAGCCCAGGAGCGGGAGCGGGCACAGATACGCAGTATTTT	CASSPGAGAGTDTQYF
-	TRBV7-2	-	TRBJ2-7	TGTGCCAGCAGCCCCCCCAACAGGTGGTACGAGCAGTACTTC	CASSPPNRWYEQYF
-	TRBV7-8	many	TRBJ2-5	TGTGCCAGCAGCTTAGGGGTCCGGGGCCCGGTTCGTCAAGAGACCCAGTACTTC	CASSLGVRGPVRQETQYF
-	TRBV5-1	many	TRBJ2-5	TGCGCCAGCAGCTTGGTTGGACAGCAAGAGACCCAGTACTTC	CASSLVGQQETQYF
TRBD1	TRBV18	-	TRBJ2-5	TGTGCCAGCTCACCCCGGGACAGGGGCGAGACCCAGTACTTC	CASSPRDRGETQYF
-	TRBV7-9	many	TRBJ1-1	TGTGCCAGCAGCCTTGGGGGAGGTCTTCCTATGAACACTGAAGCTTTCTTT	CASSLGGGLPMNTEAFF
-	TRBV3-1	-	TRBJ2-7	TGTGCCAGCGCCGCCGTTCCCTACGAGCAGTACTTC	CASAAVPYEQYF
-	TRBV28	many	TRBJ2-7	TGTGCCAGTGGGACTTTCTACGAGCAGTACTTC	CASGTFYEQYF
TRBD2	TRBV7-2	-	TRBJ2-1	TGTGCCAGCAGCCCTTCGGGGGGTTTTAGCGGGGGCAATGAGCAGTTCTTC	CASSPSGGFSGGNEQFF
TRBD2	TRBV2	few	TRBJ2-3	TGTGCCAGCAGTGTCAATATGGGACTAGCGGGAGTCACAGATACGCAGTATTTT	CASSVNMGLAGVTDTQYF
TRBD1	TRBV12-3/TRBV12-4	-	TRBJ1-2	TGTGCCAGCAGTTTATTTCAGGGGGCGCGTTATGGCTACACCTTC	CASSLFQGARYGYTF
-	TRBV27	once	TRBJ2-2	TGTGCCAGCAGTTTGGTGGGGTACAGATTGGCCGGGGAGCTGTTTTTT	CASSLVGYRLAGELFF
-	TRBV2	many	TRBJ2-3	TGTGCCAGCACCATGGGACACACAGATACGCAGTATTTT	CASTMGHTDTQYF
-	TRBV12-3/TRBV12-4	many	TRBJ2-3	TGTGCCAGCGGGATCCACACAGATACGCAGTATTTT	CASGIHTDTQYF
TRBD2	TRBV29-1	-	TRBJ2-2	TGCAGCGTTGGGCTAGCGGGAACCGGGGAGCTGTTTTTT	CSVGLAGTGELFF
-	TRBV15	few	TRBJ2-3	TGTGCCACCAGCAGAGGGGGATCGGATACGCAGTATTTT	CATSRGGSDTQYF
TRBD1	TRBV4-1	-	TRBJ1-3	TGCGCCAGCAGCCAGGACAGGGCGTATGGAAACACCATATATTTT	CASSQDRAYGNTIYF
-	TRBV7-9	-	TRBJ2-5	TGTGCCAGCAGCTTCCGGACAGGGAGGGTAGAGACCCAGTACTTC	CASSFRTGRVETQYF
TRBD2	TRBV4-2	few	TRBJ2-7	TGTGCCAGCAGCCTTCGTGGTAGCGGGGTTTACGAGCAGTACTTC	CASSLRGSGVYEQYF
-	TRBV6-5	few	TRBJ1-2	TGTGCCAGCAGTTACTTAGGGGCCGCTTGGGGCTACACCTTC	CASSYLGAAWGYTF
TRBD1	TRBV20-1	-	TRBJ2-7	TGCAGTGCTAGACCCACAGGGGTCTACGAGCAGTACTTC	CSARPTGVYEQYF
-	TRBV20-1	-	TRBJ1-3	TGCAGTGCTAGTATGGGATCTGGAAACACCATATATTTT	CSASMGSGNTIYF
-	TRBV10-3	-	TRBJ2-7	TGTGCCATCAGTGGGGTCGGAGAGGGCTACGAGCAGTACTTC	CAISGVGEGYEQYF
TRBD2	TRBV4-3	few	TRBJ2-1	TGCGCCAGCAGCCAAGATCTCGGGCGAGCGGGAGGTGAGCAGTTCTTC	CASSQDLGRAGGEQFF
TRBD2	TRBV6-5	-	TRBJ2-3	TGTGCCAGCAGTTACCCTAGCGGGGGGGGCGCAGATACGCAGTATTTT	CASSYPSGGGADTQYF
-	TRBV21-1	few	TRBJ2-5	TGTGCCAGCAGCAACCGTTCAAGGAAGGGGACCCAGTACTTC	CASSNRSRKGTQYF
TRBD1	TRBV6-5	few	TRBJ1-3	TGTGCCAGCAGTTACTCGAGAACAGGGGGATCTGGAAACACCATATATTTT	CASSYSRTGGSGNTIYF
-	TRBV20-1	-	TRBJ1-1	TGCACCGGAAGACCGGGACGGCTGAACACTGAAGCTTTCTTT	CTGRPGRLNTEAFF
TRBD2	TRBV20-1	few	TRBJ2-2	TGCAGTGCTAGTCCGACTAGCGGAAGCGGGGAGCTGTTTTTT	CSASPTSGSGELFF
TRBD1	TRBV10-3	many	TRBJ2-1	TGTGCCATGGGACAGGGTGTGAGTCATGAGCAGTTCTTC	CAMGQGVSHEQFF
TRBD2	TRBV6-2/TRBV6-3	-	TRBJ2-1	TGTGCCAGCAGAACGGGGGGGGCCGGAGGCAATGAGCAGTTCTTC	CASRTGGAGGNEQFF
-	TRBV7-9	few	TRBJ2-7	TGTGCCAGCACCCACCCGCGAGGAGGGTCCTACGAGCAGTACTTC	CASTHPRGGSYEQYF
-	TRBV19	-	TRBJ1-5	TGTGCCAGTAGTATGGGACACCTCGGGAATCAGCCCCAGCATTTT	CASSMGHLGNQPQHF
-	TRBV20-1	many	TRBJ2-3	TGCAGTGCTAGGGTTGATACGCAGTATTTT	CSARVDTQYF
-	TRBV11-2	-	TRBJ2-3	TGTGCCAGCAGCTTAGAACTAGCAAATACGCAGTATTTT	CASSLELANTQYF
-	TRBV29-1	-	TRBJ2-3	TGCAGCGCCCATGGGAAGACTAGCACAGATACGCAGTATTTT	CSAHGKTSTDTQYF
-	TRBV7-2	many	TRBJ2-1	TGTGCCAGCAGCTTACGGCAGGGTCACTCCTACAATGAGCAGTTCTTC	CASSLRQGHSYNEQFF
-	TRBV20-1	few	TRBJ2-1	TGCAGTGCTAGGGGGACCTACAACGATGAGCAGTTCTTC	CSARGTYNDEQFF
-	TRBV28	many	TRBJ2-1	TGTGCCAGCAGTTTCCTTTTGGGGGGCTTACGTGAGAGCTCCTACAATGAGCAGTTCTTC	CASSFLLGGLRESSYNEQFF
-	TRBV9	few	TRBJ1-2	TGTGCCAGCAGCGTAGCTCTGACGGAAAACTATGGCTACACCTTC	CASSVALTENYGYTF
TRBD1	TRBV4-2	-	TRBJ2-7	TGTGCCAGCAGCCAACCTGGACAGGGCTACGAGCAGTACTTC	CASSQPGQGYEQYF
-	TRBV4-1	many	TRBJ2-1	TGCGCCAGCAGCGGACAGATAAACTACAATGAGCAGTTCTTC	CASSGQINYNEQFF
-	TRBV7-2	few	TRBJ1-1	TGTGCCAGCAGCTCGACCTTTGAAGCTTTCTTT	CASSSTFEAFF
TRBD1	TRBV4-3	-	TRBJ2-7	TGCGCCAGCAGCCAAGGACAGGGGGCGCGGTACGAGCAGTACTTC	CASSQGQGARYEQYF
-	TRBV11-3	-	TRBJ2-5	TGTGCCAGCAGCTTCAGGGGAGGGACCCAAGAGACCCAGTACTTC	CASSFRGGTQETQYF
-	TRBV29-1	-	TRBJ2-7	TGCAGCGTTGCTGCGGGATGGGCCTACGAGCAGTACTTC	CSVAAGWAYEQYF
-	TRBV4-2	once	TRBJ2-7	TGTGCCAGCAGCCAAGGAACCGCTGCGGGGGAGCAGTACTTC	CASSQGTAAGEQYF
TRBD1	TRBV6-5	few	TRBJ2-2	TGTGCCAGCAGTTACGGGACAGGGTATACCGGGGAGCTGTTTTTT	CASSYGTGYTGELFF